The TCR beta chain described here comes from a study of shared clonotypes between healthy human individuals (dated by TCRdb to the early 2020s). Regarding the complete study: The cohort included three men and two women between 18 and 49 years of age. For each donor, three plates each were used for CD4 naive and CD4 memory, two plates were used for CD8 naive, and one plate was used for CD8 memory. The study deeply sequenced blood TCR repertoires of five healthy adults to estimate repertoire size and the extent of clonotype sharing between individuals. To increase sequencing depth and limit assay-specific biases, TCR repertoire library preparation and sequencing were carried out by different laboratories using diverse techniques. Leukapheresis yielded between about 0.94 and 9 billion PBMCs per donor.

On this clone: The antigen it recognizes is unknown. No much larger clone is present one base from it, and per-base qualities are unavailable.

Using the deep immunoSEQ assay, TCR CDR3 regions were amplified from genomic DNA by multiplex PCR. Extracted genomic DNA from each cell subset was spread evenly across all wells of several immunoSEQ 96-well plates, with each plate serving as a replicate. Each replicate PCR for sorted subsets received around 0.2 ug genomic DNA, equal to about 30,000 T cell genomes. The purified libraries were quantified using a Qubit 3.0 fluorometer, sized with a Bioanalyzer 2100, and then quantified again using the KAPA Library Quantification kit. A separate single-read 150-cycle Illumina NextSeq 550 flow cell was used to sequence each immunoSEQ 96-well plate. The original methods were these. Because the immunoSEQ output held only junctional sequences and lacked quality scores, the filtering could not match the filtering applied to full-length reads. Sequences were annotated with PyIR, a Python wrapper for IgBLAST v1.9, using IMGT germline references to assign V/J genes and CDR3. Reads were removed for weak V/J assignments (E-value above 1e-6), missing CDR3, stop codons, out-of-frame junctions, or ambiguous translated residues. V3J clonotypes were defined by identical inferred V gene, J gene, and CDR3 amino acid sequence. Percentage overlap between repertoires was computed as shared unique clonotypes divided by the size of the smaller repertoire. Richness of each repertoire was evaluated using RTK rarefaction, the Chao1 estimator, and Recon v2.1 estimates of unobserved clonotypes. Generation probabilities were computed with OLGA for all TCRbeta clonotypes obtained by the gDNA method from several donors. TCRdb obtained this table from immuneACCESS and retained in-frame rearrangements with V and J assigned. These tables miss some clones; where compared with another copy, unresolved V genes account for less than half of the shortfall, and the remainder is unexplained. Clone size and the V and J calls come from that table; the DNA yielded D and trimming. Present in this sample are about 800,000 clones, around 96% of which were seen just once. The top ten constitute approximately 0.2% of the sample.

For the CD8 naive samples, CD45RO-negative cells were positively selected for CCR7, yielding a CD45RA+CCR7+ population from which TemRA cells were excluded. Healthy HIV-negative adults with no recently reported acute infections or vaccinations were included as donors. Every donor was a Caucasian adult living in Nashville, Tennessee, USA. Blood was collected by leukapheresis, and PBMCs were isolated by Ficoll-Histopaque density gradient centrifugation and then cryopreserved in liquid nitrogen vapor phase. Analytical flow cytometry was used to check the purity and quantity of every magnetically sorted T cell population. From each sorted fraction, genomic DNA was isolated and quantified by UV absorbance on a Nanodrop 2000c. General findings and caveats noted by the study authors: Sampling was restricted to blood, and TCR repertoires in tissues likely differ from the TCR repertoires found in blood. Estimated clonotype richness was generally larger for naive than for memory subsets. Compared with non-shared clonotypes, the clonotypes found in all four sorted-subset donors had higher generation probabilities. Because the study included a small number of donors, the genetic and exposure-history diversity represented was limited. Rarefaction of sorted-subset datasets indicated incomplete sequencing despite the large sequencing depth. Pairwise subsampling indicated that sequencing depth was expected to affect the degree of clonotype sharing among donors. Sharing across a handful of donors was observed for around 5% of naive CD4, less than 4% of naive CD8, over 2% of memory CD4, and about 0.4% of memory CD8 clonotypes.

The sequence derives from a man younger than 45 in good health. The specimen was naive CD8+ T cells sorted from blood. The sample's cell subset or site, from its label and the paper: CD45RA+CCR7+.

Read as DNA, the sequence is TGTGCCAGTAGTATTCAAGCGGGAGCCTACAATGAGCAGTTCTTC. It translates as CASSIQAGAYNEQFF. The chain is made from TRBV19 and TRBJ2-1, and 8 bases in between align with TRBD2. CDR3 length: 15 amino acids, cysteine to phenylalanine. The retained sequence is limited to the CDR3, 45 bases, with the frame set at the first base. Sequences LNHDA (CDR1) and SQIVND (CDR2) are obtained from the germline V gene (reference sequence). V is trimmed back by 3 bases and J by 2 bases, and the junction contains 3 bases that no gene match accounts for.